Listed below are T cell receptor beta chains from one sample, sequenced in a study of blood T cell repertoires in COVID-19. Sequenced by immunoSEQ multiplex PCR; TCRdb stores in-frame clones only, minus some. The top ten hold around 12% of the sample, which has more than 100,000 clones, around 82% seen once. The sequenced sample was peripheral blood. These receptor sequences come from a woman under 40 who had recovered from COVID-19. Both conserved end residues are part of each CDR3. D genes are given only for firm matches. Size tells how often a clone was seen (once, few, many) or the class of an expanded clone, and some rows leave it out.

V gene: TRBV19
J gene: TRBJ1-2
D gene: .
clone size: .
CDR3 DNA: TGTGCCACCGCGGACAGCAGCTACACCTTC
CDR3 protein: CATADSSYTF

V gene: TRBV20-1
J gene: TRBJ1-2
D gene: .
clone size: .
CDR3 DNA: TGCAGTGTAACGGGGAGCTATGGCTACACCTTC
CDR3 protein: CSVTGSYGYTF

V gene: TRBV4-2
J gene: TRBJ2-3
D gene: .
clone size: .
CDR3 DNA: TGTGCCAGCAGCCACCGACGGGGGGCCAGCACAGATACGCAGTATTTT
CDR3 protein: CASSHRRGASTDTQYF

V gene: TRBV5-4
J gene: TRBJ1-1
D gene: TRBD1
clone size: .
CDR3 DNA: TGTGCCAGCAGCCCAAGTACAGGGGTTGCAACTGAAGCTTTCTTT
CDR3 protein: CASSPSTGVATEAFF

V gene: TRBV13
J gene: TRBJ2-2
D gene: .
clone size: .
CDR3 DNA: TGTGCCAGCAGCTTAGGTACTGCACAGCCGAACACCGGGGAGCTGTTTTTT
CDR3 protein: CASSLGTAQPNTGELFF

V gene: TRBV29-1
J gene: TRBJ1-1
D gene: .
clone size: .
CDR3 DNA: TGCAGCGTTGAATGGTTTTGGGAGGGGAACACTGAAGCTTTCTTT
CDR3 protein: CSVEWFWEGNTEAFF

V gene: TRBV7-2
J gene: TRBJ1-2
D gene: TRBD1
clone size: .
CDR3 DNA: TGTGCCAGCAGCTTATCCTGGACAGGAGCTAACTATGGCTACACCTTC
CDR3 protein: CASSLSWTGANYGYTF

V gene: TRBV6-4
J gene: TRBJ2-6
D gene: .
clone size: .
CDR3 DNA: TGTGCCAGCAGTGACTCGGCAGGATCTGGGGCCAACGTCCTGACTTTC
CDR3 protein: CASSDSAGSGANVLTF

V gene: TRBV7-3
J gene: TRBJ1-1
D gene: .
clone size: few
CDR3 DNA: TGTGCCAGCAGCTCGGGCACTGAAGCTTTCTTT
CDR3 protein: CASSSGTEAFF

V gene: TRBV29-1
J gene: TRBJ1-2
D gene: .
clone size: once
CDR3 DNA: TGCAGCGTTCAGTCTAACTATGGCTACACCTTC
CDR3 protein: CSVQSNYGYTF

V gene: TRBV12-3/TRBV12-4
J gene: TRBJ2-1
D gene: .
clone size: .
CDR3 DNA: TGTGCCAGCAGTTTATCGTACAATGAGCAGTTCTTC
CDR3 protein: CASSLSYNEQFF

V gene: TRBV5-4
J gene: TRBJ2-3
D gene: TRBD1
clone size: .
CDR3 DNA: TGTGCCAGCAGCCGTGGACAGGCCACAGATACGCAGTATTTT
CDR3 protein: CASSRGQATDTQYF

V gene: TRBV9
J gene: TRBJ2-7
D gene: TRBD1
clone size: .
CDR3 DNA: TGTGCCAGCAGCGAGGGACAGGGGATCTACGAGCAGTACTTC
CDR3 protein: CASSEGQGIYEQYF